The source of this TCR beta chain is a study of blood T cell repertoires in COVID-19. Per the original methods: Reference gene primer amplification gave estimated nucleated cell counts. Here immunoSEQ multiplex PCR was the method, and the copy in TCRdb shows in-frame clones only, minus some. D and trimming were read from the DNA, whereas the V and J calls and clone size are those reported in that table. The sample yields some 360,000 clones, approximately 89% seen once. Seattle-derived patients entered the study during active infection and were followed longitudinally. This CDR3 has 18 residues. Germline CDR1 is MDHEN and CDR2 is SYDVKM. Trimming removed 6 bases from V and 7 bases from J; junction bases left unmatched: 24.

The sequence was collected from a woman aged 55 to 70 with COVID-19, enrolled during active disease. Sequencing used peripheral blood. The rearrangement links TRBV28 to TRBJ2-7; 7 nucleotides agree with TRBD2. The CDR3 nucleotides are TGTGCCAGCAGATCTAATTATAGGGACCGCCGGAGGGAGGGAGAGCAGTACTTC. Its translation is CASRSNYRDRRREGEQYF.